The sequence of this T cell receptor beta chain was determined in a study of identical twins. Study results and caveats: It was cross-sectional statistical analysis, not following the same donors, that the conclusions relied on. Models, which agreed with sharing between unrelated individuals, nonetheless underestimated the out-of-frame TCR alpha sharing seen in monozygotic twins.

Trimming stripped 0 bases from V and 5 bases from J, with 10 bases between. CDR3 length: 14 residues. From germline, CDR1 is MNHEY and CDR2 SVGAGI. Each CDR3 protein gets one entry after TCRdb re-called the 5' RACE reads with MiXCR. The sample includes 750,000 to 950,000 distinct CDR3 sequences, roughly 12% seen only once; the top ten take 1.5% to 2%. This clonotype was seen a few times. Antigen specificity is unknown. Separately, the same data were catalogued under a study of yellow fever vaccine responses in identical twins.

This clonotype was sampled from a woman between 18 and 29 years old in good health. The chain recombines TRBV6-5 with TRBJ2-5, with a weak D call TRBD1 (5 bases). Sequencing input: PBMCs. The chain's CDR3 is CASSYSGWGETQYF. The CDR3 DNA follows: TGTGCCAGCAGTTACTCGGGGTGGGGCGAGACCCAGTACTTC.